This TCR beta chain was identified during a study of low-dose radiotherapy and immunotherapy resistance in tumors. At the level of the study: Cohort 1 was treated with 0.5 Gy per fraction at 2-week intervals, amounting to 6.5 Gy overall. Daily oral aspirin at 300 mg began on cycle 1 day 1 and lasted four cycles.

Time point: before trial treatment. Advanced solid tumors without tumor-infiltrating lymphocytes were required for inclusion. Both TCRalpha and TCRbeta chains were reverse transcribed with V-gene-specific primers. TCR amplification ran roughly 20 PCR cycles using constant-region and V-primer adapter primers. In vitro transcription served to amplify the isolated mRNA. One entry per CDR3 protein results from TCRdb running MiXCR on the reads. The sample lists under 95,000 distinct CDR3 sequences, roughly a sixth seen once, with 2.8% in the top ten. This clonotype was counted at least ten times. The germline V gene has CDR1 SGHNT and CDR2 YENEEA. CDR3 length equals 14 residues. Trimming removed 4 bases from V and 5 bases from J, with 12 bases in between.

The receptor comes from a male donor with prostate cancer. Here the sequenced sample was PBMCs, taken before treatment. V usage is TRBV11-3 and J usage is TRBJ2-1, with D hard to call. For the CDR3, the DNA is TGTGCCAGCAGCTCCACCGGGCCGCACAATGAGCAGTTCTTC. Protein sequence: CASSSTGPHNEQFF.